This T cell receptor beta chain originates from a study of blood T cell repertoires in COVID-19. Trimming shortened V by 6 bases and J by 8 bases, and 19 bases separated the two germline ends. Germline lookup yields CDR1 GTSNPN and CDR2 SVGIG (reference sequence). The CDR3 runs to 14 residues. TCRdb's copy holds only in-frame clones and misses some; the assay was immunoSEQ multiplex PCR. The sample carries around 300,000 clones, roughly 91% recorded once. This receptor was identified in an older woman who had recovered from COVID-19. What was sequenced was PBMCs or T cells enriched from blood (not recorded which). The rearrangement joins TRBV30 to TRBJ1-4, with TRBD1 as a possible D gene (5 bases). CDR3 sequence: CACSRQGLGEKLFF. In nucleotides, the CDR3 is TGTGCCTGTAGCCGTCAGGGATTAGGAGAAAAACTGTTTTTT.